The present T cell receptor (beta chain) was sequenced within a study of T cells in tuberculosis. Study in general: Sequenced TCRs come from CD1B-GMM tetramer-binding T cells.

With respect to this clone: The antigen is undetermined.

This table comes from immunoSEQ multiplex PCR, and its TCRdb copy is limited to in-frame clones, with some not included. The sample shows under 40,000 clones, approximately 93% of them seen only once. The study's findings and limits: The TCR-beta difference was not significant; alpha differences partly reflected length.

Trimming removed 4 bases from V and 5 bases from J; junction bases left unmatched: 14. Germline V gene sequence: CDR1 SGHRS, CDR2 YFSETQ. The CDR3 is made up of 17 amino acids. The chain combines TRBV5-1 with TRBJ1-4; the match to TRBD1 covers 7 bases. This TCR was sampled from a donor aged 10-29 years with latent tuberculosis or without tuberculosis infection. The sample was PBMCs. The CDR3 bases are TGCGCCAGCAGCGAGGACAGGCGTTGGGGGCGAAATGAAAAACTGTTTTTT. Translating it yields CASSEDRRWGRNEKLFF.